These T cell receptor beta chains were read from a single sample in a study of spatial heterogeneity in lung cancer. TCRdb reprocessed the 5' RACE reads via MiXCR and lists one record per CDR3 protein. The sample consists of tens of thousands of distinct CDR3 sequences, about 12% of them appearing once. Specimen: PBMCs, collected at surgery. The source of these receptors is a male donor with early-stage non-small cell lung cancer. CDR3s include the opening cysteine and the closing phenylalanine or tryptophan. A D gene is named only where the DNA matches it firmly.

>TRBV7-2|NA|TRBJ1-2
CASSSTPARGYTF
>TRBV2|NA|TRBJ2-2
CASRASNTGELFF
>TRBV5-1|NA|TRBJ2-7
CASSALPGPTYEQYF
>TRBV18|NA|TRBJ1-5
CASSLRGAPNQPQHF
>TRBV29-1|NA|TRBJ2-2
CSVEAGYTGELFF
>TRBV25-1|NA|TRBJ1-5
CASSLTGHNQPQHF
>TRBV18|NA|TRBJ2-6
CASSGRTDSGANVLTF
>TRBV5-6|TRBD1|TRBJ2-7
CASSPDREGEQYF
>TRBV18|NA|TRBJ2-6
CASSLTLSGANVLTF
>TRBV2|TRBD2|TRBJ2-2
CASSLDGRGTGELFF
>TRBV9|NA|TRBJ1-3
CASSGKSSGNTIYF
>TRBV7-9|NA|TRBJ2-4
CASSANFGSLAKNIQYF
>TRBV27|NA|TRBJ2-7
CASGASIYEQYF
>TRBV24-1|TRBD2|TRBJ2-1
CATNRTSGGDEQFF
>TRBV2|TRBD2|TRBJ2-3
CASSVRLAETDTQYF
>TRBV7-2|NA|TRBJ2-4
CASSATGNPPKNIQYF
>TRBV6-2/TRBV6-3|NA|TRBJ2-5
CASKGPQETQYF
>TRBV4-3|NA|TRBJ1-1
CASSQDWNPNTEAFF
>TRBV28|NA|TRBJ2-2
CASTPGAAGELFF
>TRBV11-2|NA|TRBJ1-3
CASSFGVLAGNTIYF
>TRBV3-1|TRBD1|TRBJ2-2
CASSRTGDSGELFF
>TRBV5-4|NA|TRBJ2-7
CASSLGAGAYEQYF
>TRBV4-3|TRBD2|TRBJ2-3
CASSQSRAGSSTDTQYF
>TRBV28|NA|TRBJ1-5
CASSFLGVVNQPQHF
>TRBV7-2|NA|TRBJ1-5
CASSLEGIMSNQPQHF
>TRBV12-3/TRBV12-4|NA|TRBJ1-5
CASSLETGTFNQPQHF
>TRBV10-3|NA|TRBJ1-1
CAISEPLTGGSEAFF
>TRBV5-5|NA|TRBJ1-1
CASSLPDAIAFF
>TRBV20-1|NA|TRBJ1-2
CSAPPNYGYTF
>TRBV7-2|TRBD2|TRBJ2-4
CASSNRLAGGVNIQYF
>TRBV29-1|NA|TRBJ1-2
CSVGPPGGGYTF